The clone carrying this TCR beta chain was counted between two and nine times. The sample comes from a study of blood T cells in healthy people across ages. The CDR3 runs 15 residues. The germline V and J ends were trimmed by 3 bases and 7 bases, with 18 bases remaining between them. It was with a sample-barcoded 5' primer and a J-beta primer mix that a second PCR of roughly 7 to 12 cycles was run. Every cDNA molecule bore a tag from a template-switch adaptor containing 12 random nucleotides. TCRdb passed the 5' RACE reads through MiXCR, listing each CDR3 protein once. The sample shows about 1 million distinct CDR3 sequences, about 25% of them seen only once. These data were likewise used in another study, on T cells of mothers and their children.

J is TRBJ1-2 and V is TRBV12-3 or TRBV12-4; no reliable D call. Sequenced: blood. The source is a girl aged 2-10 years in good health. The chain's CDR3 is CASSFPGPAGSGYTF. CDR3 bases: TGTGCCAGCAGTTTCCCCGGGCCCGCAGGATCTGGCTACACCTTC.